Listed below are T cell receptor beta chains from one sample, sequenced in a study of blood T cell repertoires in COVID-19. Clones were sequenced by immunoSEQ multiplex PCR, and TCRdb holds only the in-frame ones, with some missing. The sample lists approximately 72,000 clones, approximately 87% occurring once. Sequences were obtained from peripheral blood. The receptors here all came from a woman older than 75 with acute or convalescent COVID-19. The CDR3 runs from the conserved cysteine through the conserved F or W. D genes are given only for firm matches. Not all rows give a size; the values are once, few, many and, for expanded clones, a class.

j_call clone_size cdr3_length v_call d_call cdr3_nt cdr3_aa
TRBJ2-1 few 16 TRBV19 TRBD2 TGTGCCAGTAGTATAGAGCTCGGGACTAGCGGACCTGAGCAGTTCTTC CASSIELGTSGPEQFF
TRBJ1-2 once 14 TRBV29-1 . TGCAGCGTTGAAACAGCCCTTCGGGGCTATGGCTACACCTTC CSVETALRGYGYTF
TRBJ2-3 . 16 TRBV27 TRBD2 TGTGCCAGCAGTCCACTAGCGGGGGGAGGTCTAGATACGCAGTATTTT CASSPLAGGGLDTQYF
TRBJ1-6 few 17 TRBV11-2 TRBD1 TGTGCCAGCAGCTTAGACCTACGGGACAGGACGAATTCACCCCTCCACTTT CASSLDLRDRTNSPLHF
TRBJ1-5 . 17 TRBV19 TRBD1 TGTGCCAGTAGTCACGGACAGGGTATTGTCGGCAATCAGCCCCAGCATTTT CASSHGQGIVGNQPQHF
TRBJ2-3 . 16 TRBV7-3 TRBD2 TGTGCCAGCAGCCCCTTTAGCGGGAGGGCAGAAGATACGCAGTATTTT CASSPFSGRAEDTQYF
TRBJ2-7 . 13 TRBV7-2 TRBD2 TGTGCCAGCAGCCCCGGGAGGGCCTACGAGCAGTACTTC CASSPGRAYEQYF
TRBJ2-1 . 14 TRBV9 TRBD1 TGTGCCAGCAGCGTAGGGGACAGGGCCAATGAGCAGTTCTTC CASSVGDRANEQFF
TRBJ2-1 . 15 TRBV7-3 TRBD2 TGTGCCAGCAGCTTAAGACTAGCGGACCACAATGAGCAGTTCTTC CASSLRLADHNEQFF
TRBJ2-2 . 15 TRBV29-1 TRBD2 TGCAGCGTTCAGGTAGCGGGAAAGGAAACCGGGGAGCTGTTTTTT CSVQVAGKETGELFF
TRBJ2-7 once 10 TRBV19 . TGTGCCAGTAGTAGGCAGGGAGGGTACTTC CASSRQGGYF
TRBJ1-1 once 13 TRBV10-3 TRBD1 TGTGCCACCCACAGGGGCATGAACACTGAAGCTTTCTTT CATHRGMNTEAFF
TRBJ2-7 . 17 TRBV5-1 TRBD2 TGCGCCAGCAGCTCGGGACTAGCGGGAGGGCCGGGCTACGAGCAGTACTTC CASSSGLAGGPGYEQYF
TRBJ2-2 once 16 TRBV18 TRBD2 TGTGCCAGCTCACCACGAACTAGCGGGGGGAACGGGGAGCTGTTTTTT CASSPRTSGGNGELFF
TRBJ2-3 . 15 TRBV6-6 TRBD2 TGTGCCAGTCGGACTAGCGGGAGAGGCACAGATACGCAGTATTTT CASRTSGRGTDTQYF
TRBJ1-6 . 17 TRBV30 . TGTGCCTGGCTTTCTGCACTCGGGGGCTCCTATAATTCACCCCTCCACTTT CAWLSALGGSYNSPLHF
TRBJ1-5 . 16 TRBV19 . TGTGCCAGTAGTATGGGGCAGGGGCTGAGCAATCAGCCCCAGCATTTT CASSMGQGLSNQPQHF
TRBJ1-5 once 13 TRBV6-5 TRBD1 TGTGCCAGCAGAGGGACAGCCAATCAGCCCCAGCATTTT CASRGTANQPQHF
TRBJ1-1 . 16 TRBV9 . TGTGCCAGCAGCGTAGTTCCCTCAACCGGGAACACTGAAGCCTTCTTT CASSVVPSTGNTEAFF
TRBJ2-2 few 17 TRBV4-2 . TGTGCCAGCAGCCAAGAAGTGGCGGTGGGGAACACCGGGGAGCTGTTTTTT CASSQEVAVGNTGELFF
TRBJ1-5 . 14 TRBV10-1 . TGCGCCAGCAGTCCAGGACACAGCAATCAGCCCCAGCATTTT CASSPGHSNQPQHF
TRBJ2-3 . 16 TRBV5-4 TRBD2 TGTGCCAGCAGCCCCAGTAGCGGGGGGAGTGCAGATACGCAGTATTTT CASSPSSGGSADTQYF
TRBJ1-4 . 14 TRBV3-1/TRBV3-2 TRBD1 TGTGCCAGCAGCCAAGCAGGGGGTAATGAAAAACTGTTTTTT CASSQAGGNEKLFF
TRBJ1-5 . 15 TRBV6-5 . TGTGCCAGCAGATCAGACAGACATAGCAATCAGCCCCAGCATTTT CASRSDRHSNQPQHF
TRBJ2-2 . 14 TRBV24-1 . TGTGCCACCACCGGGACTTCGAACACCGGGGAGCTGTTTTTT CATTGTSNTGELFF
TRBJ1-1 . 12 TRBV27 TRBD1 TGTGCCAGCAGTTCACCGGGACAGCAAGCTTTCTTT CASSSPGQQAFF
TRBJ2-3 once 16 TRBV27 TRBD2 TGTGCCAGCAGTCCTCTTACGGGGGGGGGCACAGATACGCAGTATTTT CASSPLTGGGTDTQYF
TRBJ2-7 few 17 TRBV4-2 TRBD2 TGTGCCAGCAGCCAAGCCCTGACCCTACGCGGGGGCTACGAGCAGTACTTC CASSQALTLRGGYEQYF
TRBJ1-2 . 14 TRBV5-6 . TGTGCCAGCAGCCCGGGGGGTGTATTTACTGGCTACACCTTC CASSPGGVFTGYTF
TRBJ1-1 . 14 TRBV28 TRBD1 TGTGCCAGCAGTTTCGACAGGGTTAAGACTGAAGCTTTCTTT CASSFDRVKTEAFF
TRBJ1-6 . 19 TRBV2 . TGTGCCAGCAGTGAATACGCGGACCTAGCCGGGCGCTATAATTCACCCCTCCACTTT CASSEYADLAGRYNSPLHF
TRBJ2-7 once 12 TRBV12-5 . TGTGCTAGTGGCCGGGATTACGGCGAGCAGTACTTC CASGRDYGEQYF
TRBJ1-1 once 16 TRBV9 . TGTGCCAGCAGCCCCCCGGGGGGGGGCTGGGACACTGAAGCTTTCTTT CASSPPGGGWDTEAFF
TRBJ1-5 . 15 TRBV18 TRBD1 TGTGCCAGCTCTCAGGGCCGGACAGGGAATCAGCCCCAGCATTTT CASSQGRTGNQPQHF
TRBJ2-3 . 16 TRBV18 . TGTGCCAGCTCACCGGACTGGCCCCAAAGCACAGATACGCAGTATTTT CASSPDWPQSTDTQYF
TRBJ1-4 once 18 TRBV11-2 . TGTGCCAGCAGCTTTGCGGGGGGGCGAAGAGGGACTAATGAAAAACTGTTTTTT CASSFAGGRRGTNEKLFF